Each of the 10 T cell receptor beta chains below was sequenced from the same sample in a study of patients and donors after allogeneic stem cell transplantation. TCRdb used MiXCR to reprocess the RT-PCR reads, holding one entry per CDR3 protein. This table holds about 40,000 distinct CDR3 sequences, under 40% found once. Sequences were obtained from blood, either unsorted or a sorted T cell fraction (not recorded which). The receptors were sampled from a human donor who was either an allogeneic HSCT recipient or a stem cell or donor lymphocyte infusion donor (not recorded which). It is not recorded whose cells these are; they may come from a transplant donor.

This clonotype was counted only a few times. V and J are TRBV10-2 and TRBJ1-5; possible D gene TRBD1, 5 bases. The CDR3 has 16 amino acids. Germline V gene data show CDR1 as WSHSY and CDR2 as SAAADI. V was clipped by 5 bases and J by 5 bases, with 19 bases between them. Here the CDR3 reads CASSSGTSFGDQPQHF. In DNA, the CDR3 is TGCGCCAGCAGTTCCGGGACCTCTTTTGGAGATCAGCCCCAGCATTTT.

The chain carries TRBV5-1 and TRBJ2-7; 9 nucleotides line up with TRBD1. CDR1 and CDR2 from the germline V gene are SGHRS and YFSETQ. The ends lost 0 bases at V and 4 bases at J; junction bases unmatched: 5. The CDR3 is made up of 15 amino acids. CDR3 sequence (DNA): TGCGCCAGCAGCTTGGAGTGGACAGGGGCATACGAGCAGTACTTC. Its protein product is CASSLEWTGAYEQYF.

The rearrangement joins TRBV20-1 to TRBJ2-3; maybe TRBD2 (5 bases). Germline V gene lookup returns CDR1 DFQATT and CDR2 SNEGSKA (reference sequence). CDR3 length equals 17 residues. V dropped 0 bases and J dropped 5 bases, with 21 bases sitting between them. The CDR3 region is CSARETSIARKIDTQYF. CDR3 nucleotide sequence: TGCAGTGCTAGAGAAACCTCAATAGCGCGAAAGATAGATACGCAGTATTTT.

This chain joins TRBV24-1 and TRBJ2-3, with unresolved D. The V gene's germline CDR1 is KGHDR and CDR2 SFDVKD. This CDR3 spans 14 amino acids. V was clipped by 7 bases and J by 2 bases, with 12 bases between them. The CDR3 nucleotides are TGTGCCACCAGAAGTGATAGGGTCACAGATACGCAGTATTTT. Its translation: CATRSDRVTDTQYF.

The sample holds one count of this clonotype. This chain uses TRBV15 with TRBJ1-5; D gene uncertain. CDR3 length equals 14 residues. Germline V CDR1 and CDR2: LNHNV, YYDKDF (reference sequence). Trimming removed 1 base at V and 9 bases at J, with 13 bases between. The CDR3 is CATSRAIGPGPQHF. Here the CDR3 DNA reads TGTGCCACCAGCAGAGCCATCGGGCCCGGGCCCCAGCATTTT.

This clonotype was counted between two and nine times. V gene TRBV3-1 combines with J gene TRBJ2-1; TRBD2 matches at 8 bases. This CDR3 spans 15 amino acids. Unmatched junction bases numbered 6, after V lost 4 bases and J lost 4 bases. Germline lookup yields CDR1 LGHDT and CDR2 YNNKEL (reference sequence). The CDR3: CASSLRGAVYNEQFF. CDR3 DNA sequence: TGTGCCAGCAGCCTGCGGGGGGCTGTTTACAATGAGCAGTTCTTC.

The rearrangement joins TRBV12-5 to TRBJ2-1; TRBD2 matches at 10 bases. The V and J ends lost 9 bases and 7 bases, in that order; junction bases with no gene match: 12. The CDR3 spans 15 residues. Germline V lookup: CDR1 LGHNT, CDR2 FRNRAP. In DNA form, the CDR3 reads TGTGCTAGCAGGCCCCTAGCGGGAGCTTATAATGAGCAGTTCTTC. Translated: CASRPLAGAYNEQFF.

This chain joins TRBV20-1 and TRBJ2-2; 14 positions agree with TRBD2. Germline assignment: CDR1 DFQATT and CDR2 SNEGSKA (reference sequence). This CDR3 comprises 15 residues. V shed 6 bases and J 6 bases; nucleotides not matched to a gene: 6. The CDR3 spells CSAHGLAGGPGELFF. The CDR3, as DNA: TGCAGTGCCCACGGACTAGCGGGAGGCCCCGGGGAGCTGTTTTTT.

V gene TRBV6-5 combines with J gene TRBJ2-7, with D possibly called TRBD1 or TRBD2 (5 bases each). V lost 0 bases and J lost 6, with 12 bases in between. The CDR3 totals 14 residues. Germline CDR1 reads MNHEY; CDR2 reads SVGAGI. The CDR3 loop is CASSYSRGPGEQYF. The CDR3 DNA is TGTGCCAGCAGTTACTCGAGGGGTCCGGGCGAGCAGTACTTC.

V gene TRBV28 combines with J gene TRBJ2-7; no definite D call. This CDR3 spans 12 amino acids. Germline V lookup: CDR1 MDHEN, CDR2 SYDVKM. V lost 5 bases and J 3 bases, leaving 8 bases between the germline ends. The CDR3 region has the DNA TGTGCCAGCAGTCTATCACGCTACGAGCAGTACTTC. Amino acid sequence: CASSLSRYEQYF.